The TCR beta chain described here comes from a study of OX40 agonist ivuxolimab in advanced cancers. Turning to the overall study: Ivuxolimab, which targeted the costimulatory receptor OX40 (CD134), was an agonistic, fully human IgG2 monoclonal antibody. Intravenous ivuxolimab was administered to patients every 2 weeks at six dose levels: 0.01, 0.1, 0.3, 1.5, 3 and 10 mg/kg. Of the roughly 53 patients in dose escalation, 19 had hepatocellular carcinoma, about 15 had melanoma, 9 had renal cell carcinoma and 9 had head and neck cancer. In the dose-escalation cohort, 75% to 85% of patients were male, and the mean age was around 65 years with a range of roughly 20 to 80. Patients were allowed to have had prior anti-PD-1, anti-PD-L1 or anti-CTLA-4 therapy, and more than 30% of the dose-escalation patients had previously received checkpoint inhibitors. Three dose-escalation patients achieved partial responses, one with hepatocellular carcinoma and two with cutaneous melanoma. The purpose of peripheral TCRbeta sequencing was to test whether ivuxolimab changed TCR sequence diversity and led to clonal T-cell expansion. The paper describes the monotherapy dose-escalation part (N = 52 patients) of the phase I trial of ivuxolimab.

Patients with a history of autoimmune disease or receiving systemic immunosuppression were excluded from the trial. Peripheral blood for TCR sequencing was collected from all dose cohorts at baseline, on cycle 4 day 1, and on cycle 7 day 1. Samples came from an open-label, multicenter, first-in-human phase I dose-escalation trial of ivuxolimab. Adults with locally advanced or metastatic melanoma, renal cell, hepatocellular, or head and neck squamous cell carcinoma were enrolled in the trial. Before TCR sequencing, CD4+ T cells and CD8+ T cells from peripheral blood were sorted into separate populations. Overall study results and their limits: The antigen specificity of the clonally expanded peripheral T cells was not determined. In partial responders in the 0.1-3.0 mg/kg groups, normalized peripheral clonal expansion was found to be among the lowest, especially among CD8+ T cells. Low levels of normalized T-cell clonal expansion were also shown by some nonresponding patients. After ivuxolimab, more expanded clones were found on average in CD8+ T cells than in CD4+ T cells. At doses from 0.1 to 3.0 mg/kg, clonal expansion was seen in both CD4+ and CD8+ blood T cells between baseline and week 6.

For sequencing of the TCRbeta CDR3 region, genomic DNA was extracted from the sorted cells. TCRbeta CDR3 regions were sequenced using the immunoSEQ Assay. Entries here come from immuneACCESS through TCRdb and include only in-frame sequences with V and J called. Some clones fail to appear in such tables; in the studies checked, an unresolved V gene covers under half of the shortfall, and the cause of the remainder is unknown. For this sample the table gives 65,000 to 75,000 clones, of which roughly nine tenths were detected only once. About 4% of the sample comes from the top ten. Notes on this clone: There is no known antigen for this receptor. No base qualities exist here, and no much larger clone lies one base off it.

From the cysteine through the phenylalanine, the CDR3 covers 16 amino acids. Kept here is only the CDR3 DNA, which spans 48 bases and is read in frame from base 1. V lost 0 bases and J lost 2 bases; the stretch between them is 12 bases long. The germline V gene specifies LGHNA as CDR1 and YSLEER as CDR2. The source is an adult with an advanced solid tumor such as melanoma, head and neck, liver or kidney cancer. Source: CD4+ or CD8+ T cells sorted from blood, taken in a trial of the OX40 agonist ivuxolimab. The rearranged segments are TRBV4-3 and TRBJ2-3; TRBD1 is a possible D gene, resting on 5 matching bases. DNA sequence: TGCGCCAGCAGCCAAGATGGGGTGGGGCTCACAGATACGCAGTATTTT. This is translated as CASSQDGVGLTDTQYF.